Presented here are 2 T cell receptor beta chains from one specimen sequenced in a study of T cells after yellow fever vaccination. TCRdb passed the 5' RACE reads through MiXCR, listing each CDR3 protein once. The sample shows just over 300,000 distinct CDR3 sequences, roughly 4% of them seen only once. The starting material was PBMCs, obtained on the day of the yellow fever booster vaccination. Receptors were obtained from a man aged 18 to 29 who received the YFV17D yellow fever vaccine.

This clonotype was detected only a few times. The V call is TRBV7-8, the J call TRBJ1-1; TRBD1 matches 8 bases. The V and J ends lost 5 bases and 5 bases, in that order; junction bases with no gene match: 7. CDR3 length: 14 residues. The germline gives CDR1 SGHVS, CDR2 FQNEAQ. CDR3 coding DNA: TGTGCCAGCAGCCCATGGACAGGGTCTACTGAAGCTTTCTTT. The encoded protein is CASSPWTGSTEAFF.

This clonotype has ten or more counts. The chain links TRBV4-3 to TRBJ2-7; D unresolved. The CDR3 is made up of 15 amino acids. Germline CDR1 is LGHNA and CDR2 is YSLEER. V lost 3 bases to trimming and J lost 1 base, with 13 bases between them. The CDR3 nucleotides are TGCGCCAGCAGCCATGACATAGTTTTGTCCTACGAGCAGTACTTC. Translating gives CASSHDIVLSYEQYF.